This T cell receptor (beta chain) is drawn from a study of T cells in Graves' hyperthyroidism and ophthalmopathy (dated by TCRdb to the late 2010s). For the wider study: Peripheral blood was collected at initial diagnosis, before any treatment. Prospective prediction of ophthalmopathy was tested in an independent validation cohort of 18 hyperthyroidism patients and 17 patients who later progressed to ophthalmopathy. Following sampling, methimazole starting at 30 mg daily was given to hyperthyroidism patients, and high-dose intravenous methylprednisolone was given to ophthalmopathy patients. TCR V-J signatures able to tell the groups apart were searched for in a discovery cohort of more than 90 patients, of whom 43 had Graves' ophthalmopathy and roughly 59 had stable Graves' hyperthyroidism. In more than 5 Graves' hyperthyroidism patients, the study also compared T-cell repertoires from thyroid tissue with T-cell repertoires from blood. The paper reports TCR Vbeta CDR3 sequencing of fewer than 150 peripheral blood samples: 43 ophthalmopathy, under 85 hyperthyroidism and 17 progressor patients. The approximately 100 discovery patients were divided at random into training and test sets in a 7:3 ratio.

Overall study outcomes, separate from this receptor: In validation, the model predicted progression to ophthalmopathy with approximately 71% sensitivity and around 72% specificity, a median of about six months before onset. No statistical method was used to set the sample size in advance, and investigators knew the group allocation. A 13 V-J signature model separated ophthalmopathy from stable hyperthyroidism, with around 90% sensitivity and about 81% specificity in cross-validation and 80%/75% in testing. Most expanded thyroid clonotypes (frequency above 0.001) were also detected in blood, suggesting blood repertoires may reflect thyroid immune responses.

On this clonotype: What this receptor recognizes is not known. The sample holds no much larger clone one base away, and base qualities are not on file.

The TCR beta CDR3 regions were amplified from RNA transcripts. For the first round of RT-PCR on the TCR CDR3, the HTBI primer set was used together with the Qiagen OneStep RT-PCR kit. Libraries were constructed in a second round of multiplex PCR, after which size selection and purification were performed. Paired-end sequencing of the libraries was performed with 100 bp reads on an Illumina HiSeq2000. Per the source publication's procedure: SOAPnuke was used to process the raw data, removing reads that contained adapters or uncalled bases, had a mean Phred below 15, or lacked an exact match to the constant primer or identifier. COPE v1.2.5 was used to merge high-quality paired reads, and clonotypes were defined as unique nucleotide sequences. Clonotypes were aligned to IMGT TRBV, TRBD and TRBJ reference segments using MiTCR v1.1. Analysis was restricted to V-J combinations with a frequency above 0.0001, which covered roughly 99% of repertoires. The TCS score was defined as the ratio of F50 (clonal expansion) to E x V (chaos), calculated using BLOSUM62-based TCRdist between CDR3 peptides within each V-J. Welch's t-statistics and random forest reduced around 520 V-J features to 13, which were used in a naive Bayes classifier (R e1071). TCRdb trimmed the raw reads at Q25, called clones with MiXCR and kept productive beta chains. All rows with the same CDR3 protein become a single entry with the most common DNA and genes. The V and J calls come from TCRdb's annotation, not from the publication. The sample records about 380,000 distinct CDR3 sequences, more than 11% of which are singletons. The ten largest clones capture around 10% of the sample.

Graves' hyperthyroidism was defined as stable when no progression to ophthalmopathy occurred over 18 months of follow-up. Hyperthyroidism patients were newly diagnosed, with disease duration under 2 months, and aged 18 to 65 years. The study excluded patients with uncontrolled infections, other autoimmune diseases, pregnancy or lactation. Clinical symptoms, serum thyroxine and TRAb, thyroid ultrasound, and orbital computed tomography formed the basis for the diagnoses. PBMCs were separated from approximately 9.9 ml of fresh peripheral blood using Ficoll-Paque density gradient centrifugation. Total RNA was extracted with Trizol reagent, and quality was checked on an Agilent 2100 Bioanalyzer. The CDR1 and CDR2 encoded by the germline V gene are MGHDK and SYGVNS. The CDR3 measures 13 amino acids from cysteine to phenylalanine. Kept here is only the CDR3 DNA, which spans 39 bases and is read in frame from base 1. V drops 1 base and J drops 4 bases, leaving 7 bases in between.

Source material: blood. This clonotype was obtained from a woman between 55 and 75 years old with Graves' hyperthyroidism. The chain is encoded by TRBV25-1 joined to TRBJ1-2, and possibly TRBD1, on 5 matching bases. The DNA sequence reads TGTGCCAGCAGTGAATCCCAGGGCTATGGCTACACCTTC. It encodes CASSESQGYGYTF.